This entry is about one T cell receptor beta chain. Its antigen is as yet unknown. Profiling relied on immunoSEQ multiplex PCR, and the TCRdb table lists in-frame clones only, not all of them. The data show 35,000 to 45,000 clones, about 88% seen once. The entry originates in a study of T cells in localized non-small cell lung cancer. The germline V gene has CDR1 SGHVS and CDR2 FNYEAQ. V was pared by 5 bases and J by 4 bases, with 17 bases between. The CDR3 is 15 amino acids. Study-wide results and limits: One tumor region alone was sequenced, and heterogeneity therefore remains possible. Adjacent lung was found to contain a median approximately 50 of the top 100 tumor clones. T cell clonality was highest in uninvolved adjacent lung, above tumor. A raised T cell density in blood coincided with lengthier overall survival.

This clonotype was sampled from a female donor older than 55 with stage I squamous cell lung carcinoma. The sequencing here drew on peripheral blood, taken before any cancer treatment. The rearrangement joins TRBV7-6 to TRBJ1-2; unclear D gene. The CDR3 DNA is TGTGCCAGCAGCCTTAGCCCAGGCGACGGCTATGGCTACACCTTC. Translating gives CASSLSPGDGYGYTF.